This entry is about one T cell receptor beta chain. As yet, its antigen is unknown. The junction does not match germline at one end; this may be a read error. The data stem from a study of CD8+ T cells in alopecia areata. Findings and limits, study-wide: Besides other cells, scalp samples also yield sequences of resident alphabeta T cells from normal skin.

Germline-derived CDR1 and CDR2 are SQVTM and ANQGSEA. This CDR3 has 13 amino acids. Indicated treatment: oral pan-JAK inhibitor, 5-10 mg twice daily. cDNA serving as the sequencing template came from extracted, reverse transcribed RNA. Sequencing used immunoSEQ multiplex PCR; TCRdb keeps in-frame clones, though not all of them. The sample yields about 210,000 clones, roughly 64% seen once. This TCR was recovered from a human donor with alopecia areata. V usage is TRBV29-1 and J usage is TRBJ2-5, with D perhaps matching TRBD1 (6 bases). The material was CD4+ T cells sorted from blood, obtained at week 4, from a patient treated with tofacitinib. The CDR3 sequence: CSVGKGDQATQYF. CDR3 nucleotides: TGCAGCGTTGGAAAGGGGGACCAAGCGACCCAGTACTTC.